This note documents a single TCR beta chain sequence. The data belong to a study of blood T cell repertoires in COVID-19. Across the whole study: The samples span acute and convalescent COVID-19 from the United States, Italy and Spain. PBMCs, B-cell-depleted T cells, or T cells were the source of the cDNA or gDNA that made up the material.

Per the germline V gene, CDR1 is SGHTA and CDR2 is FQGNSA. J lost 7 bases, V lost 4 bases, and 7 bases had no gene match. This CDR3 contains 14 residues. Original data processing: Nucleated cell counts were estimated from reference gene primer amplification. The data were produced by immunoSEQ multiplex PCR, yet TCRdb's version contains in-frame clones alone and is incomplete. D and trimming come from the DNA, and the V and J calls and clone size come from that table. This sample has hundreds of thousands of clones, with 70% to 90% found just once. The sequence was collected from a woman under 40 with active or convalescent COVID-19. The sequenced material came from peripheral blood. The chain is built from TRBV7-2 and TRBJ1-1; TRBD1 matches 9 bases. The CDR3 spells CASSSTGGANEAFF. CDR3 in DNA: TGTGCCAGCAGCTCAACAGGGGGCGCGAATGAAGCTTTCTTT.